Listed below are T cell receptor beta chains from one sample, sequenced in a study of shared clonotypes between healthy human individuals. Using immunoSEQ multiplex PCR, the repertoire was profiled, and TCRdb retains in-frame clones only, with some absent. The data show around 2.1 million clones, about 92% seen once. Sequencing input: naive CD8+ T cells from PBMCs. Receptor source: a man between 18 and 29 years old in good health. Some clones in this sample may be carry-over from other donors' samples. Each CDR3 is given with its conserved first and last residue. A D gene is named only where the DNA matches it firmly. The listing skips clone size in some rows; elsewhere it reads once, few, many or a size class.

v_call: TRBV7-2
clone_size: .
j_call: TRBJ2-3
d_call: .
cdr3_nt: TGTGCCAGCAGCTCATTCCAGGGGCCCCTACCCACAGATACGCAGTATTTT
cdr3_aa: CASSSFQGPLPTDTQYF

v_call: TRBV9
clone_size: .
j_call: TRBJ2-1
d_call: TRBD1
cdr3_nt: TGTGCCAGCAGCTCTCGAGCAGGGACAGGACACAATGAGCAGTTCTTC
cdr3_aa: CASSSRAGTGHNEQFF

v_call: TRBV25-1
clone_size: .
j_call: TRBJ1-3
d_call: .
cdr3_nt: TGTGCCAGCAGTCTATTTTCGTCCTCTGGAAACACCATATATTTT
cdr3_aa: CASSLFSSSGNTIYF

v_call: TRBV18
clone_size: .
j_call: TRBJ1-2
d_call: .
cdr3_nt: TGTGCCAGCTCACCGCCGACAGACTATGGCTACACCTTC
cdr3_aa: CASSPPTDYGYTF

v_call: TRBV15
clone_size: .
j_call: TRBJ2-7
d_call: TRBD1
cdr3_nt: TGTGCCACCAGCAGAGCCGGACAGGGCTACGAGCAGTACTTC
cdr3_aa: CATSRAGQGYEQYF

v_call: TRBV19
clone_size: .
j_call: TRBJ2-7
d_call: TRBD2
cdr3_nt: TGTGCCAGTAGTATTGCCGGGAGGACCTACGAGCAGTACTTC
cdr3_aa: CASSIAGRTYEQYF

v_call: TRBV4-1
clone_size: .
j_call: TRBJ2-7
d_call: TRBD2
cdr3_nt: TGCGCCAGCAGCCAAGATCGTCTAGCGGGAGCCTACGAGCAGTACTTC
cdr3_aa: CASSQDRLAGAYEQYF

v_call: TRBV28
clone_size: .
j_call: TRBJ2-1
d_call: TRBD2
cdr3_nt: TGTGCCAGCAGCGCTAATAGCGGGAGAGAATACAATGAGCAGTTCTTC
cdr3_aa: CASSANSGREYNEQFF

v_call: TRBV7-8
clone_size: .
j_call: TRBJ2-1
d_call: .
cdr3_nt: TGTGCCAGCAGCTTAGTACGCCTAGCGATTTACAATGAGCAGTTCTTC
cdr3_aa: CASSLVRLAIYNEQFF

v_call: TRBV15
clone_size: .
j_call: TRBJ2-1
d_call: TRBD2
cdr3_nt: TGTGCCACCAGCAGAGATGGCACTAGCGGGGTACTTCACTACAATGAGCAGTTCTTC
cdr3_aa: CATSRDGTSGVLHYNEQFF

v_call: TRBV5-1
clone_size: .
j_call: TRBJ1-2
d_call: .
cdr3_nt: TGCGCCAGCAGCGGCGAGGTGGGACGGAATAACTATGGCTACACCTTC
cdr3_aa: CASSGEVGRNNYGYTF

v_call: TRBV28
clone_size: .
j_call: TRBJ1-4
d_call: .
cdr3_nt: TGTGCCAGCAGTCCTATTGGGGGCCCGGGTGAAAAACTGTTTTTT
cdr3_aa: CASSPIGGPGEKLFF

v_call: TRBV5-5
clone_size: .
j_call: TRBJ1-3
d_call: .
cdr3_nt: TGTGCCAGCAGCTTGAGCCCGGGTGGAGGAAACACCATATATTTT
cdr3_aa: CASSLSPGGGNTIYF

v_call: TRBV7-9
clone_size: .
j_call: TRBJ2-7
d_call: TRBD2
cdr3_nt: TGTGCCAGCAGCCCTAGGACTAGCGGGACGAGCTCCTACGAGCAGTACTTC
cdr3_aa: CASSPRTSGTSSYEQYF

v_call: TRBV5-1
clone_size: .
j_call: TRBJ2-1
d_call: TRBD1
cdr3_nt: TGCGCCAGCAGCTTGAGGGGGCTTGAGCAGTTCTTC
cdr3_aa: CASSLRGLEQFF

v_call: TRBV5-5
clone_size: few
j_call: TRBJ1-5
d_call: .
cdr3_nt: TGTGCCAGCAGCCTTGTTACAGCCAATCAGCCCCAGCATTTT
cdr3_aa: CASSLVTANQPQHF

v_call: TRBV15
clone_size: .
j_call: TRBJ2-7
d_call: .
cdr3_nt: TGTGCCACCAGCAATATTGAGTGGTGGGATTCGGCGGCGGAGGCCTACGAGCAGTACTTC
cdr3_aa: CATSNIEWWDSAAEAYEQYF